This entry lists 21 T cell receptor beta chains sequenced from one sample in a study of OX40 agonist ivuxolimab in advanced cancers. Method: immunoSEQ multiplex PCR; TCRdb's copy keeps in-frame clones and lacks some. The data hold tens of thousands of clones, with over 75% observed a single time. The source was CD4+ or CD8+ T cells sorted from blood, collected in a trial of the OX40 agonist ivuxolimab. Receptor source: an adult with an advanced solid tumor such as melanoma, head and neck, liver or kidney cancer.

This chain connects TRBV6-5 to TRBJ1-2, with TRBD1 matching 7 bases. This CDR3 is built from 15 residues. Per germline, CDR1 MNHEY and CDR2 SVGAGI. Losses at the gene ends were 11 bases for V and 1 base for J; bases not matched to a gene: 13. The CDR3 DNA sequence: TGTGCCCAGCGCCCTACCCGGGACAGTAACTATGGCTACACCTTC. This translates into CAQRPTRDSNYGYTF.

The chain has TRBV4-2 and TRBJ2-7, with 8 bases identical to TRBD1. J was trimmed by 4 bases and V by 4 bases; bases with no gene match: 3. This CDR3 region has 13 residues. Looked up from germline, CDR1 is LGHNA and CDR2 is YNFKEQ. CDR3 sequence reads: CASSRDRSYEQYF. The CDR3 DNA reads TGTGCCAGCAGCCGGGACAGGTCTTACGAGCAGTACTTC.

The V gene is TRBV29-1, the J gene TRBJ1-2; D perhaps matches TRBD1 (5 bases). V was trimmed by 7 bases and J by 4 bases, leaving 16 bases between them. The CDR3 runs 13 residues. Germline CDR1 SQVTM, CDR2 ANQGSEA. CDR3 bases: TGCAGCGCCTTGGGAGGGGACTTCTATGGCTACACCTTC. Translating gives CSALGGDFYGYTF.

This chain uses TRBV5-6 with TRBJ2-7; the D call may be TRBD1 or TRBD2 (5 bases each). Germline assignment: CDR1 SGHDT and CDR2 YYEEEE. The CDR3 contains 15 residues. V shed 0 bases and J shed 1 base, with 11 bases lying between them. The CDR3 DNA is TGTGCCAGCAGCTTGGACAGGAGGAGTTCCTACGAGCAGTACTTC. It translates to CASSLDRRSSYEQYF.

The chain links TRBV27 to TRBJ2-5; 12 bases agree with TRBD1. The V gene's germline CDR1 is MNHEY and CDR2 SMNVEV (reference sequence). CDR3 length: 15 amino acids. The ends lost 5 bases at V and 5 bases at J; junction bases unmatched: 6. The CDR3 loop reads CASSLGTGGEETQYF. In nucleotides, the CDR3 is TGTGCCAGCAGTCTCGGGACAGGGGGCGAGGAGACCCAGTACTTC.

The chain combines TRBV28 with TRBJ2-1; TRBD2 matches 10 bases. Germline V gene sequence: CDR1 MDHEN, CDR2 SYDVKM. The CDR3 sequence is 15 residues long. V shed 6 bases, J shed 7 bases, and the junction held 9 bases outside the gene matches. The CDR3 sequence is CASSREREGRNEQFF. DNA for the CDR3: TGTGCCAGCAGCCGCGAGCGGGAGGGCCGTAATGAGCAGTTCTTC. Combining the CDR3 with reference TRBV28 and TRBJ2-1 gives the whole variable domain DVKVTQSSRYLVKRTGEKVFLECVQDMDHENMFWYRQDPGLGLRLIYFSYDVKMKEKGDIPEGYSVSREKKERFSLILESASTNQTSMYLCASSREREGRNEQFFGPGTRLTVL.

V gene TRBV11-3 combines with J gene TRBJ2-7, with 8 bases that match TRBD2. Germline-derived CDR1 and CDR2 are SGHNT and YENEEA. The CDR3 runs 15 residues. J gave up 2 bases and V 3 bases, and 6 bases lay outside the gene matches. In DNA form, the CDR3 reads TGTGCCAGCAGCTTCCTAACTAGCGGAACCTACGAGCAGTACTTC. Protein: CASSFLTSGTYEQYF.

The chain employs TRBV25-1 and TRBJ2-7; D not resolved. Trimming stripped 1 base from V and 6 bases from J, with 13 bases between. The germline CDR1 and CDR2 sequences are MGHDK and SYGVNS. The CDR3 runs 14 residues. The DNA of the CDR3 is TGTGCCAGCAGTGAATTCGGCCGTGTAGTCGAGCAGTACTTC. Translation gives CASSEFGRVVEQYF.

V is TRBV28 and J is TRBJ2-7; 14 positions agree with TRBD2. Germline CDR1 reads MDHEN; CDR2 reads SYDVKM. The CDR3 totals 16 residues. Trimming at V came to 8 bases and at J to 1 base, leaving 7 bases not matched to a gene. The CDR3 loop is CASLPGLAGVSYEQYF. The CDR3 DNA sequence: TGTGCCAGCCTCCCGGGACTAGCGGGAGTATCCTACGAGCAGTACTTC.

This clone was found once. This chain connects TRBV7-8 to TRBJ2-3, with 7 bases that match TRBD2. The CDR3 sequence is 13 residues long. Germline trimming cut 5 bases from V and 6 bases from J; bases unmatched to any gene: 5. Germline CDR1 SGHVS, CDR2 FQNEAQ. The CDR3 protein is CASSRLATDTQYF. Here the CDR3 DNA reads TGTGCCAGCAGCCGACTAGCTACCGATACGCAGTATTTT. The whole variable domain, filled in from reference TRBV7-8 and TRBJ2-3, reads GAGVSQSPRYKVAKRGQDVALRCDPISGHVSLFWYQQALGQGPEFLTYFQNEAQLDKSGLPSDRFFAERPEGSVSTLKIQRTQQEDSAVYLCASSRLATDTQYFGPGTRLTVL.

The gene calls are TRBV5-6 and TRBJ2-1; 8 bases map to TRBD1. CDR3 size: 15 residues. The trim removed 0 bases at V and 7 bases at J, leaving 6 bases unmatched. Germline values: CDR1 SGHDT, CDR2 YYEEEE. For the CDR3, the DNA is TGTGCCAGCAGCTTGGGACAGGGGCTGTGGAATGAGCAGTTCTTC. Translated, it gives CASSLGQGLWNEQFF.

This chain links TRBV27 with TRBJ1-2; a possible D gene is TRBD1 (5 bases). CDR3 size: 14 residues. V shed 8 bases and J shed 3 bases, with 16 bases lying between them. Germline assignment: CDR1 MNHEY and CDR2 SMNVEV (reference sequence). CDR3 loop: CASALQGFDYGYTF. In DNA form, the CDR3 reads TGTGCCAGCGCCCTCCAGGGATTTGACTATGGCTACACCTTC.

The V and J genes are TRBV4-3 and TRBJ2-7; D uncertain. The CDR3 has 14 amino acids. Germline V gene lookup returns CDR1 LGHNA and CDR2 YSLEER. Trimming removed 0 bases at V and 0 bases at J, with 6 bases between. The CDR3 sequence: CASSQDRNSYEQYF. CDR3 in DNA: TGCGCCAGCAGCCAAGATAGAAACTCCTACGAGCAGTACTTC.

This chain uses TRBV7-9 with TRBJ1-4; the D is unclear. The CDR3 extends over 15 amino acids. V was pared by 5 bases and J by 11 bases, with 21 bases between. Germline V gene sequence: CDR1 SEHNR, CDR2 FQNEAQ (reference sequence). The CDR3 DNA is TGTGCCAGCAGCCCACCGGGTGTGCAGCTCGGTAAACTGTTTTTT. This sequence encodes CASSPPGVQLGKLFF.

The chain links TRBV10-3 to TRBJ1-2, with 8 bases that match TRBD1. Per the germline V gene, CDR1 is ENHRY and CDR2 is SYGVKD. The ends lost 5 bases at V and 0 bases at J; junction bases unmatched: 8. The CDR3 covers 16 residues. The CDR3 DNA reads as TGTGCCATCAGTAGACTAAGGGGACAGGCTAACTATGGCTACACCTTC. Encoded protein: CAISRLRGQANYGYTF.

The J gene is TRBJ2-7, the V gene TRBV5-1; D gene unclear. The CDR3 is made up of 12 amino acids. V lost 4 bases, J lost 2 bases, and 7 bases lay in between. The germline CDR1 and CDR2 sequences are SGHRS and YFSETQ. CDR3 nucleotides: TGCGCCAGCAGCATTGATACCTACGAGCAGTACTTC. Amino acids: CASSIDTYEQYF. Filled out from reference TRBV5-1 and TRBJ2-7, the complete variable domain reads KAGVTQTPRYLIKTRGQQVTLSCSPISGHRSVSWYQQTPGQGLQFLFEYFSETQRNKGNFPGRFSGRQFSNSRSEMNVSTLELGDSALYLCASSIDTYEQYFGPGTRLTVT.

The CDR3, as DNA: TGCGCCAGCAGCCAAGATCGTTATCAGCCCCAGCATTTT. It yields the protein CASSQDRYQPQHF. V gene TRBV4-3 combines with J gene TRBJ1-5; D remains ambiguous. Germline CDR1 is LGHNA and CDR2 is YSLEER. The CDR3 has 13 amino acids. Trimming took off 0 bases at V and 5 bases at J, with 5 bases between the two ends.

The J gene is TRBJ2-7, the V gene TRBV28; D is ambiguous. The CDR3 is 14 residues long. Germline lookup yields CDR1 MDHEN and CDR2 SYDVKM. Trimming left V 3 bases short and J 1 base short, with 10 bases between. For the CDR3, the DNA is TGTGCCAGCAGTTTGGCGGCGTGGTCCTACGAGCAGTACTTC. It translates to CASSLAAWSYEQYF.

CDR3 sequence reads: CASSGSGRHSYNEQFF. The CDR3 nucleotides read TGTGCCAGCAGCGGGAGCGGGAGGCATTCCTACAATGAGCAGTTCTTC. The chain joins TRBV9 to TRBJ2-1, with 9 bases that match TRBD2. The CDR3 is 16 residues long. V shed 3 bases, J shed 1 base, and the junction held 5 bases outside the gene matches. The germline gives CDR1 SGDLS, CDR2 YYNGEE.

The chain is built from TRBV27 and TRBJ1-2; TRBD1 matches at 7 bases. The CDR3 spans 15 residues. V shed 5 bases and J 6 bases; nucleotides not matched to a gene: 12. The germline V gene encodes CDR1 MNHEY and CDR2 SMNVEV (reference sequence). The CDR3 is CASSPIDRVRDGYTF. The DNA for the CDR3 is TGTGCCAGCAGTCCGATCGACAGGGTCAGGGATGGCTACACCTTC.

The chain combines TRBV28 with TRBJ2-1; no reliable D call. There are 14 residues in the CDR3. Trimming removed 3 bases at V and 5 bases at J, with 11 bases between. In germline, CDR1 is MDHEN, CDR2 SYDVKM. The CDR3 DNA follows: TGTGCCAGCAGTTTTTTCAGGAGTGACAATGAGCAGTTCTTC. Translating it yields CASSFFRSDNEQFF. Combining the CDR3 with reference TRBV28 and TRBJ2-1 gives the whole variable domain DVKVTQSSRYLVKRTGEKVFLECVQDMDHENMFWYRQDPGLGLRLIYFSYDVKMKEKGDIPEGYSVSREKKERFSLILESASTNQTSMYLCASSFFRSDNEQFFGPGTRLTVL.